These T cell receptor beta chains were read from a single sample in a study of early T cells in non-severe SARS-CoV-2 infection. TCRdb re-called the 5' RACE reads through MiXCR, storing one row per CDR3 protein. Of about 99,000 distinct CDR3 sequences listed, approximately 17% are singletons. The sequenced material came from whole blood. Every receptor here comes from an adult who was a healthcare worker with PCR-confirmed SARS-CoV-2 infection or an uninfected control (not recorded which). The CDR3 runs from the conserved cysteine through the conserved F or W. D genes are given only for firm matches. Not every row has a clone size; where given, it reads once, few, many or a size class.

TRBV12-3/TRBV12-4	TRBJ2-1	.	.	TGTGCCAGCAGTTTAGCAGGAGCGCTGCGGTACAATGAGCAGTTCTTC	CASSLAGALRYNEQFF
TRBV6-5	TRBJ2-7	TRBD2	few	TGTGCCAGCACCCAAGAGGCGGGGGGCTCCGACGAGCAGTACTTC	CASTQEAGGSDEQYF
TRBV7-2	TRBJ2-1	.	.	TGTGCCAGCAGCTTAAGATGGCTCTCCCCAAATACCCCAGCCTACAATGAGCAGTTCTTC	CASSLRWLSPNTPAYNEQFF
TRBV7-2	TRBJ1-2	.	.	TGTGCCAGCAGCTTAACTGTCTATGGCTACACCTTC	CASSLTVYGYTF
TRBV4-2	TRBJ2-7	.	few	TGTGCCAGCAGCCAAGAAGCGGCGGAAACCGAGCAGTACTTC	CASSQEAAETEQYF
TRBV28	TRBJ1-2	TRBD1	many	TGTGCCAGCAGATATAAGATATACAGGGGGCGCGACTACACCTTC	CASRYKIYRGRDYTF
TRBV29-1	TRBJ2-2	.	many	TGCAGCGTTGTTGTTGCGAACACCGGGGAGCTGTTTTTT	CSVVVANTGELFF
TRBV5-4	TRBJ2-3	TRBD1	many	TGTGCCAGCAGTTCCCCGGGACAGGGGACAGATACGCAGTATTTT	CASSSPGQGTDTQYF
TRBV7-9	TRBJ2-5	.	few	TGTGCCAGCAGCCCCCTCGGGGGTCAAGAGACCCAGTACTTC	CASSPLGGQETQYF
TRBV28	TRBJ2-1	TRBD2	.	TGTGCCAGCAGTCAGGTTACTAGCGTGAATGAGCAGTTCTTC	CASSQVTSVNEQFF
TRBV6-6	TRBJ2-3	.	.	TGTGCCAGCAGTTACCCCCCCCCGGGGGACGATACGCAGTATTTT	CASSYPPPGDDTQYF
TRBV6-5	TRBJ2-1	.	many	TGTGCCAGCAGCCAAGGCAGGCCCACCTACAATGAGCAGTTCTTC	CASSQGRPTYNEQFF
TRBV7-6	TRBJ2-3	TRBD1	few	TGTGCCAGCAGCCTTCGGGACAGGGGGCATCAAGATACGCAGTATTTT	CASSLRDRGHQDTQYF
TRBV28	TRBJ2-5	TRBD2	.	TGTGCCAGCAGTTCAGGCACTAGCGGGGGTTTAGAGACCCAGTACTTC	CASSSGTSGGLETQYF
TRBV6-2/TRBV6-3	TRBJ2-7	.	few	TGTGCCAGCAGACAGGGCCACGAGCAGTACTTC	CASRQGHEQYF
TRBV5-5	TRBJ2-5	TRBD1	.	TGTGCCAGCAGCCAGACAGGGAATAAGGCCCAGTACTTC	CASSQTGNKAQYF
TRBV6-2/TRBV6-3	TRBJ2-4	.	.	TGTGCCAGCAACGACCCGGGACTGAAAAACATTCAGTACTTC	CASNDPGLKNIQYF
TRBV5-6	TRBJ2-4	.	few	TGTGCCAGCAGTTACACAGGAATATTGAGGGGAAACATTCAGTACTTC	CASSYTGILRGNIQYF
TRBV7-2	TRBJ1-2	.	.	TGTGCCAGCAGCCAGGCGGGGGCCCACCGCTATAACTATGGCTACACCTTC	CASSQAGAHRYNYGYTF
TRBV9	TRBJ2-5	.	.	TGTGCCAGCAGCGTAGGGGGGCTCGCCACGGCCCAGTACTTC	CASSVGGLATAQYF
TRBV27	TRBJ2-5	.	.	TGTGCCAGCAGTCTTACGGGATCACCAGAGACCCAGTACTTC	CASSLTGSPETQYF
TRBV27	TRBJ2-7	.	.	TGTGCCAGCAGTTTTAGCAGCACCTCCTACGAGCAGTACTTC	CASSFSSTSYEQYF
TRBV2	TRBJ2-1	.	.	TGTGCCCTCGGAGCAATAGACTTATACAATGAGCAGTTCTTC	CALGAIDLYNEQFF
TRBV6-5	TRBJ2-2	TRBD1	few	TGTGCCAGCAGTTACTCGCAGGGGGCGCGAACCGGGGAGCTGTTTTTT	CASSYSQGARTGELFF
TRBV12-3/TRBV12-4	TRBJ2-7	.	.	TGTGCCAGCAGTATCCGGGACGCCTACGAGCAGTACTTC	CASSIRDAYEQYF
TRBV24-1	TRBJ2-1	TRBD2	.	TGTGCCACCAGTGATGGGGCGGGGGTGAACAATGAGCAGTTCTTC	CATSDGAGVNNEQFF
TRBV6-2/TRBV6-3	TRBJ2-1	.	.	TGTGCCAGCAGTTACTGGGATGAGCAGTTCTTC	CASSYWDEQFF
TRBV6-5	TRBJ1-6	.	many	TGTGCCAGCAGTTACTCGTCCAGGCGAGGTTCGAATTCACCCCTCCACTTT	CASSYSSRRGSNSPLHF
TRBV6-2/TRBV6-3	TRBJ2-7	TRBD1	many	TGTGCCAGCAGACAGGGGGCCTACGAGCAGTACTTC	CASRQGAYEQYF
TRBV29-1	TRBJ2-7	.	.	TGCAGCGTTAGACAGGCGACCTACGAGCAGTACTTC	CSVRQATYEQYF
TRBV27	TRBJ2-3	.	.	TGTGCCAGCAGGTCTGCGGGATTGAGCACAGATACGCAGTATTTT	CASRSAGLSTDTQYF
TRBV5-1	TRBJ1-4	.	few	TGCGCCAGCAGCTTAGTCCCGAATAATGAAAAACTGTTTTTT	CASSLVPNNEKLFF
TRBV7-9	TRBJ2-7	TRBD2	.	TGTGCCAGCAGCCTAGCGGTCTCCTACGAGCAGTACTTC	CASSLAVSYEQYF
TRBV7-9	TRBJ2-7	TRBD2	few	TGTGCCAGCAGTGGGGCCGCGGGAGGCCTTTCCTACGAGCAGTACTTC	CASSGAAGGLSYEQYF
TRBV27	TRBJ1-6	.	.	TGTGCCAGCAGTTTATCTTACGAGGCCCTTCCCCTCCACTTT	CASSLSYEALPLHF
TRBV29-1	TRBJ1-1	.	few	TGCAGCGTTGAGGCGCCGAACACTGAAGCTTTCTTT	CSVEAPNTEAFF
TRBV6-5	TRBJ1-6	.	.	TGTGCCAGCAGTTACTCTCGAAGGAATTCACCCCTCCACTTT	CASSYSRRNSPLHF
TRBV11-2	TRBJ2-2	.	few	TGTGCCAGCAGCGACATATTGGCAATCGGGGAGCTGTTTTTT	CASSDILAIGELFF
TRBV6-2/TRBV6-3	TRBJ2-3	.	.	TGTGCCAGCACGCAGGGGAGGGATCAAACAGATACGCAGTATTTT	CASTQGRDQTDTQYF
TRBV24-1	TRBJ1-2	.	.	TGTGCCACCAGTGATTTCTCGAGTAACTATGGCTACACCTTC	CATSDFSSNYGYTF
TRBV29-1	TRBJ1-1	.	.	TGCAGCGTTGAAGAAGGAAGGGAGAAAGCTTTCTTT	CSVEEGREKAFF